This TCR beta chain stems from a study of blood T cell repertoires in COVID-19. Here immunoSEQ multiplex PCR was the method, and the copy in TCRdb shows in-frame clones only, minus some. The data contain some 120,000 clones, 90% of them singletons. Only one count was recorded for this clone. The sequenced sample was peripheral blood. The clonotype originates from a human donor with active COVID-19. The donor label of this sample is uncertain.

The CDR3 protein is CASSLDFYEQYF. The CDR3 nucleotides are TGTGCCAGCAGCCTAGACTTTTACGAGCAGTACTTC. This chain joins TRBV5-4 and TRBJ2-7; D uncertain. Germline V gene sequence: CDR1 SGHNT, CDR2 YYREEE (reference sequence). Trimming pared 4 bases from V and 4 bases from J, leaving 9 bases between. CDR3 length: 12 amino acids.